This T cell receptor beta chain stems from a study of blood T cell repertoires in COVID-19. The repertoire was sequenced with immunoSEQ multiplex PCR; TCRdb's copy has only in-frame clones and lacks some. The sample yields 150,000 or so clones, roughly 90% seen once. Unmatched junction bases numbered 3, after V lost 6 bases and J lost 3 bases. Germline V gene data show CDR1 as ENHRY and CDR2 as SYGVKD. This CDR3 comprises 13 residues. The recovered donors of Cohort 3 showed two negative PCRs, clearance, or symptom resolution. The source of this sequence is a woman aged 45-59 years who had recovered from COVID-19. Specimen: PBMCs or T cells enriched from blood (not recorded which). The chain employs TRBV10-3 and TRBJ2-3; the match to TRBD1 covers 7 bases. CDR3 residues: CAISDRATDTQYF. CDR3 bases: TGTGCCATCAGCGACAGGGCGACAGATACGCAGTATTTT.